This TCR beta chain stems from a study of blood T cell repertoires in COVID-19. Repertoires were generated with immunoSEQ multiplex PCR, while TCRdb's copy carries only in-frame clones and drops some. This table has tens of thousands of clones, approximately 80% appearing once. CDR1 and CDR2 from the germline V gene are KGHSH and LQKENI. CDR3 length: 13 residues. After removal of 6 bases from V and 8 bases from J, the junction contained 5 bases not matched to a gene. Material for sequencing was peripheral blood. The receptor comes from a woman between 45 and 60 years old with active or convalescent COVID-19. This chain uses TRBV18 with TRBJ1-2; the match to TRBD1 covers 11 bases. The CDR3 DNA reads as TGTGCCAGCTCCCTGGGACAGGGGGTCGGCTACACCTTC. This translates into CASSLGQGVGYTF.